The clone carrying this TCR beta chain was recorded once. As for treatment: about 20 received Ad26.COV2.S at low or high dose, single or two shots; about 5 received placebo; per-sample allocation not given. Day 63 following the first vaccine or placebo injection was when the samples were taken. The donor's status was that of an adult aged 18-55 years in Boston. This sample was included in a study of Ad26.COV2.S vaccination and SARS-CoV-2 variants. The method was immunoSEQ multiplex PCR; TCRdb's version includes in-frame clones alone and lacks a portion of them. The repertoire holds about 680,000 clones, with 89% as singletons. V was cut by 0 bases and J by 1 base, with 6 bases left in between. Germline CDR1 and CDR2: SGHTA and FQGNSA. CDR3 length: 14 residues.

The clonotype comes from a person between 18 and 65 years old who received the Ad26.COV2.S COVID-19 vaccine or a placebo. J is TRBJ1-1 and V is TRBV7-2; the D is unclear. Sequenced material: peripheral blood, taken in a trial of Ad26.COV2.S vaccine versus placebo. CDR3 coding DNA: TGTGCCAGCAGCTTAGCAGGGCCGAACACTGAAGCTTTCTTT. Protein: CASSLAGPNTEAFF.